A single sample is the source of the 27 T cell receptor beta chains below, sequenced in a study of blood T cell repertoires in COVID-19. Clones were read by immunoSEQ multiplex PCR, and TCRdb kept only the in-frame ones, dropping some. The sample holds roughly 180,000 clones, approximately 88% seen once. The sequenced sample consisted of peripheral blood. These receptor sequences come from a woman aged 40 to 49 with COVID-19, enrolled during active disease.

The chain is built from TRBV10-3 and TRBJ2-7, with D possibly being TRBD1 (5 bases). CDR1 is ENHRY, CDR2 SYGVKD, per germline. The CDR3 is made up of 12 amino acids. The germline V and J ends were trimmed by 5 bases and 5 bases, with 10 bases remaining between them. CDR3 protein: CAISRDSHEQYF. CDR3 nucleotides: TGTGCCATCAGTCGCGACAGCCACGAGCAGTACTTC.

The sample holds many counts of this clone. This chain connects TRBV12-3 or TRBV12-4 to TRBJ1-2; TRBD1 is a possible D gene (6 bases). There are 13 residues in the CDR3. V lost 1 base, J lost 8 bases, and 11 bases lay in between. This chain's CDR3 is CASSLGGRGGYTF. CDR3 DNA sequence: TGTGCCAGCAGTTTAGGGGGGCGCGGCGGCTACACCTTC.

The chain carries TRBV5-1 and TRBJ2-3; 11 bases agree with TRBD1. V shed 6 bases, J shed 3 bases, and the junction held 6 bases outside the gene matches. This CDR3 region has 15 residues. Per the germline V gene, CDR1 is SGHRS and CDR2 is YFSETQ. The CDR3 DNA reads as TGCGCCAGCACCTCCGGGACAGGGGGGACAGATACGCAGTATTTT. Its protein is CASTSGTGGTDTQYF.

About this clone: This CDR3 is missing its conserved last phenylalanine or tryptophan, likely due to a read error. The limits of the CDR3 on the DNA are not certain, so only TCRdb's listed CDR3 is given. This chain links TRBV12-5 with TRBJ1-5; the table's D call of TRBD1 was not tested on the DNA. Germline CDR1 reads LGHNT; CDR2 reads FRNRAP. The CDR3 numbers 9 amino acids, ends counted. The CDR3 sequence is CASGLVQGR.

The genes are TRBV5-4 and TRBJ1-5, with 10 nucleotides matching TRBD1. This CDR3 has 16 residues. V was clipped by 0 bases and J by 6 bases; unmatched bases: 6. Germline loops: CDR1 SGHNT, CDR2 YYREEE (reference sequence). DNA for the CDR3: TGTGCCAGCAGCTTGGGAGGGACAGGGGTCGGTCAGCCCCAGCATTTT. Its translation: CASSLGGTGVGQPQHF.

The chain carries TRBV7-9 and TRBJ2-1, with D maybe TRBD1 (6 bases). V lost 5 bases and J 9 bases, leaving 23 bases between the germline ends. This CDR3 comprises 16 residues. Germline V gene lookup returns CDR1 SEHNR and CDR2 FQNEAQ (reference sequence). The CDR3 here is CASSARRGTGLGEQFF. The CDR3 coding sequence is TGTGCCAGCAGCGCGAGACGGGGAACAGGGTTGGGTGAGCAGTTCTTC.

V gene TRBV9 combines with J gene TRBJ2-5; 8 bases match TRBD2. CDR1 is SGDLS, CDR2 YYNGEE, per germline. This CDR3 has 17 residues. V lost 0 bases, J lost 7 bases, and 14 bases stayed unmatched. CDR3 sequence (DNA): TGTGCCAGCAGCGTAGCCGCCGGGACGGGGGGGCGTTGGACCCAGTACTTC. Translating it yields CASSVAAGTGGRWTQYF. Full variable domain (outside the CDR3, taken from reference TRBV9 and TRBJ2-5): DSGVTQTPKHLITATGQRVTLRCSPRSGDLSVYWYQQSLDQGLQFLIQYYNGEERAKGNILERFSAQQFPDLHSELNLSSLELGDSALYFCASSVAAGTGGRWTQYFGPGTRLLVL.

This clone was counted between two and nine times. This chain joins TRBV4-2 and TRBJ2-2; maybe TRBD2 (7 bases). The CDR3 is made up of 16 amino acids. Germline V CDR1 and CDR2: LGHNA, YNFKEQ. The V and J ends lost 4 bases and 6 bases respectively, with 18 bases between them. CDR3 in DNA: TGTGCCAGCAGCCGTACGGGGGGCCCTGTTCCCGGGGAGCTGTTTTTT. Residues: CASSRTGGPVPGELFF.

The V and J genes are TRBV28 and TRBJ2-7; D uncertain. This CDR3 contains 14 residues. Germline CDR1 and CDR2: MDHEN and SYDVKM. The V end was cut by 5 bases, the J end by 1 base, with 12 bases between. The CDR3, as DNA: TGTGCCAGCAGTGCCTATTTGCGGTCCTACGAGCAGTACTTC. Its translation is CASSAYLRSYEQYF.

V is TRBV6-5 and J is TRBJ1-1; 8 nucleotides match TRBD1. CDR1 is MNHEY, CDR2 SVGAGI, per germline. The CDR3 is 14 residues long. Losses at the gene ends were 6 bases for V and 0 bases for J; bases not matched to a gene: 3. The CDR3: CASRHRGMNTEAFF. CDR3 DNA sequence: TGTGCCAGCAGGCACAGGGGGATGAACACTGAAGCTTTCTTT.

The chain joins TRBV5-5 to TRBJ1-5, with D possibly TRBD1 on 6 matching bases. V lost 4 bases, J lost 3 bases, and 14 bases lay in between. The germline CDR1 and CDR2 sequences are SGHKS and YYEKEE (reference sequence). The CDR3 totals 15 residues. CDR3 sequence (DNA): TGTGCCAGCAGCCCGGGACAAGGCCCCAATCAGCCCCAGCATTTT. Its translation: CASSPGQGPNQPQHF.

V gene TRBV27 combines with J gene TRBJ1-1; unclear D gene. There are 14 residues in the CDR3. The germline CDR1 and CDR2 sequences are MNHEY and SMNVEV (reference sequence). V lost 2 bases and J lost 2, with 9 bases in between. The CDR3 reads CASSLLAANTEAFF. As DNA, the CDR3 is TGTGCCAGCAGTTTACTAGCAGCAAACACTGAAGCTTTCTTT.

The V gene is TRBV5-6, the J gene TRBJ2-3, with a weak D call TRBD2 (6 bases). V was shortened by 2 bases and J by 2 bases, with 12 bases between the two germline ends. The CDR3 is 15 residues long. Germline values: CDR1 SGHDT, CDR2 YYEEEE. The CDR3 DNA is TGTGCCAGCAGCTTCTCCGGGGGAAACACAGATACGCAGTATTTT. Translating gives CASSFSGGNTDTQYF.

CDR3 coding DNA: TGTGCCAGCAGCTTAGGTCCGGGATCTGAAGCTTTCTTT. Amino acids: CASSLGPGSEAFF. The gene calls are TRBV11-3 and TRBJ1-1, with D hard to call. The ends were cut back, 1 base at V and 6 bases at J, with 9 bases in the middle. Per germline, CDR1 SGHNT and CDR2 YENEEA. The CDR3 length is 13 residues. Looking up the rest from reference TRBV11-3 and TRBJ1-1 gives the full variable domain: EAGVVQSPRYKIIEKKQPVAFWCNPISGHNTLYWYLQNLGQGPELLIRYENEEAVDDSQLPKDRFSAERLKGVDSTLKIQPAELGDSAVYLCASSLGPGSEAFFGQGTRLTVV.

J is TRBJ1-4 and V is TRBV6-5; 9 bases are shared with TRBD1. J gave up 8 bases and V 6 bases, and 7 bases lay outside the gene matches. CDR3 length: 14 amino acids. From germline, CDR1 is MNHEY and CDR2 SVGAGI. CDR3 bases: TGTGCCAGCAGCCGGACAGGGGTAGTAGAAAAACTGTTTTTT. Amino acid sequence: CASSRTGVVEKLFF.

This clone occurred once. This chain connects TRBV3-1 (or the pseudogene TRBV3-2) to TRBJ1-2; a weak D match, TRBD1 (6 bases). V lost 8 bases to trimming and J lost 4 bases, with 17 bases between them. This CDR3 has 14 residues. CDR1 is LGHDT, CDR2 YNNKEL, per germline (reference sequence). DNA for the CDR3: TGTGCCAGCTCCCGGACAGCGCCGACCTATGGCTACACCTTC. Translating gives CASSRTAPTYGYTF.

The chain is built from TRBV9 and TRBJ2-2; 8 nucleotides agree with TRBD1. Germline trimming cut 0 bases from V and 3 bases from J; bases unmatched to any gene: 16. The CDR3 is 20 residues long. In germline, CDR1 is SGDLS, CDR2 YYNGEE. The CDR3, as DNA: TGTGCCAGCAGCGTAGCTGGAGTCAGGGCAAGGGACAGGCACACCGGGGAGCTGTTTTTT. Translation gives CASSVAGVRARDRHTGELFF.

The chain uses TRBV9 and TRBJ1-1; TRBD1 agrees at 9 bases. There are 15 residues in the CDR3. Per the germline V gene, CDR1 is SGDLS and CDR2 is YYNGEE. J was trimmed by 6 bases and V by 3 bases; bases with no gene match: 9. For the CDR3, the DNA is TGTGCCAGCAGCGGCCCTGGACAGGGGAAGTCTGAAGCTTTCTTT. Protein sequence: CASSGPGQGKSEAFF.

This chain links TRBV28 with TRBJ2-1; TRBD1 might be the D (5 bases). The CDR3 has 16 residues. Germline V gives CDR1 MDHEN, CDR2 SYDVKM. V was pared by 5 bases and J by 4 bases, with 18 bases between. CDR3 DNA: TGTGCCAGCAGTCTCTCGATGGGGCCGGTTTACAATGAGCAGTTCTTC. Translated: CASSLSMGPVYNEQFF.

J is TRBJ1-4 and V is TRBV28; D is undetermined. Germline CDR1 is MDHEN and CDR2 is SYDVKM. The CDR3 totals 11 residues. Trimming pared 8 bases from V and 7 bases from J, leaving 8 bases between. In DNA form, the CDR3 reads TGTGCCAGCCGTTACTTTGAAAAACTGTTTTTT. It is translated as CASRYFEKLFF.

The rearrangement links TRBV5-5 to TRBJ2-7, with a possible D match to TRBD2 (5 bases). Germline V CDR1 and CDR2: SGHKS, YYEKEE (reference sequence). Trimming cost V 2 bases and J 9 bases, with 12 bases left between them. The CDR3 length is 12 residues. The CDR3 region has the DNA TGTGCCAGCAGCTTAGGACTCCCCCGGCAGTACTTC. It translates to CASSLGLPRQYF.

This chain links TRBV11-2 with TRBJ2-1; 8 bases are a match to TRBD2. Germline-derived CDR1 and CDR2 are SGHAT and FQNNGV. CDR3 length: 17 residues. V shed 1 base, J shed 4 bases, and the junction held 9 bases outside the gene matches. As DNA, the CDR3 is TGTGCCAGCAGCTTAGCCGGCGGGAGGCAATATTACAATGAGCAGTTCTTC. Translating it yields CASSLAGGRQYYNEQFF. Supplemented by reference TRBV11-2 and TRBJ2-1, the full variable domain reads EAGVAQSPRYKIIEKRQSVAFWCNPISGHATLYWYQQILGQGPKLLIQFQNNGVVDDSQLPKDRFSAERLKGVDSTLKIQPAKLEDSAVYLCASSLAGGRQYYNEQFFGPGTRLTVL.

This clone was recorded a few times. The chain combines TRBV19 with TRBJ1-2, with a weak D call TRBD1 (6 bases). The ends were cut back, 4 bases at V and 7 bases at J, with 13 bases in the middle. The CDR3 has 13 residues. The germline gives CDR1 LNHDA, CDR2 SQIVND (reference sequence). The CDR3 DNA reads as TGTGCCAGTAGTACGGACAAGGGGGTTGGCTACACCTTC. Translating it yields CASSTDKGVGYTF.

As to this clone: Other DNA sequences in this specimen translate into the identical CDR3. This rearrangement joins TRBV5-1 to TRBJ2-2, with 7 positions matching TRBD1. After removal of 4 bases from V and 0 bases from J, the junction contained 3 bases not matched to a gene. Germline V lookup: CDR1 SGHRS, CDR2 YFSETQ. This CDR3 region has 15 residues. The CDR3 sequence: CASSPGTANTGELFF. CDR3 nucleotides: TGCGCCAGCAGCCCCGGGACAGCGAACACCGGGGAGCTGTTTTTT.

The chain recombines TRBV5-1 with TRBJ2-6; 8 nucleotides match TRBD1. Germline CDR1 and CDR2: SGHRS and YFSETQ. Trimming at V came to 1 base and at J to 2 bases, leaving 2 bases not matched to a gene. CDR3 length: 16 amino acids. Here the CDR3 DNA reads TGCGCCAGCAGCTTGTCGGACAGGGCTGGGGCCAACGTCCTGACTTTC. Amino acids: CASSLSDRAGANVLTF.

This chain uses TRBV18 with TRBJ2-3; 7 nucleotides line up with TRBD2. Germline-derived CDR1 and CDR2 are KGHSH and LQKENI. This CDR3 region has 15 residues. J gave up 2 bases and V 3 bases, and 5 bases lay outside the gene matches. The CDR3 spells CASSPRGGATDTQYF. The CDR3 DNA reads as TGTGCCAGCTCACCCCGGGGAGGGGCCACAGATACGCAGTATTTT.

The chain has TRBV5-6 and TRBJ1-3; 7 bases are shared with TRBD1. Germline trimming cut 5 bases from V and 2 bases from J; bases unmatched to any gene: 4. The CDR3 sequence is 14 residues long. In germline, CDR1 is SGHDT, CDR2 YYEEEE. The CDR3 loop reads CASSQGGAGNTIYF. As DNA, the CDR3 is TGTGCCAGCAGTCAGGGGGGAGCTGGAAACACCATATATTTT.